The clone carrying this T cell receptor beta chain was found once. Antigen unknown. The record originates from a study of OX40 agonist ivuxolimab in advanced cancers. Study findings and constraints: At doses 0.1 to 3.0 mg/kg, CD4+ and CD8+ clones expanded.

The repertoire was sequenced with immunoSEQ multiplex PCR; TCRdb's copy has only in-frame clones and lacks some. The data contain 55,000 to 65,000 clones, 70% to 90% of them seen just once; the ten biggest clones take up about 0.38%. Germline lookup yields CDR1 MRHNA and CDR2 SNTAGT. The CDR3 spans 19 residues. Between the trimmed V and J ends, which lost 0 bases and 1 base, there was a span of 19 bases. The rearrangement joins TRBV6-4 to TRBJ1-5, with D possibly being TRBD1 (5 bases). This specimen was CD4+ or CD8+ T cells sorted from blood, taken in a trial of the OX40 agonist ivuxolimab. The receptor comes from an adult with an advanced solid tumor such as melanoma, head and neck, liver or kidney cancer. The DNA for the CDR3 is TGTGCCAGCAGTGACTCGAAGGGGCAGGGAGAGGGGAGCAATCAGCCCCAGCATTTT. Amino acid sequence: CASSDSKGQGEGSNQPQHF.